This T cell receptor beta chain was captured in a study of Ad26.COV2.S vaccination and SARS-CoV-2 variants. Study results and limitations: Placebo recipients showed lower spike-specific TCR breadth than vaccinees.

Treatment defined: 15 to 20 received Ad26.COV2.S at low or high dose, single or two shots; about five received placebo; per-sample allocation not given. On day 63 after the first injection, vaccine and placebo recipients gave samples. Based in Boston, the donor was an adult of 18-55 years. This table comes from immunoSEQ multiplex PCR, and its TCRdb copy is limited to in-frame clones, with some not included. The table records about 350,000 clones, around 88% of them present only once. The V segment lost 4 bases and the J segment 3 bases; nucleotides outside the gene matches: 8. Germline V lookup: CDR1 SGHVS, CDR2 FQNEAQ. The CDR3 totals 15 residues. Remarks on this clone: The antigen is undetermined.

The chain combines TRBV7-8 with TRBJ2-7; 8 bases align to TRBD2. The clonotype originates from a person between 18 and 65 years old who received the Ad26.COV2.S COVID-19 vaccine or a placebo. The input for sequencing was peripheral blood, taken in a trial of Ad26.COV2.S vaccine versus placebo. CDR3 sequence reads: CASSSSVLAVYEQYF. The DNA of the CDR3 is TGTGCCAGCAGCTCATCAGTACTAGCGGTCTACGAGCAGTACTTC.